This record concerns one T cell receptor beta chain sequence. The data were obtained in a study of blood T cell repertoires in COVID-19. Study-level information: The study drew acute and convalescent COVID-19 samples from the United States, Italy and Spain. PBMCs, B-cell-depleted T cells, or T cells were the source of the cDNA or gDNA that made up the material.

Authors' methods: Estimates of nucleated cell counts were drawn from the amplification of reference gene primers. The protocol was immunoSEQ multiplex PCR, while the TCRdb copy is restricted to in-frame clones and leaves out a portion. V and J calls and clone size are those listed in that table; D and trimming were worked out from the DNA. The sample includes under 40,000 clones, about four fifths of them seen just once. V was pared by 4 bases and J by 3 bases, with 7 bases of the junction left unmatched. Germline loops: CDR1 MNHNS, CDR2 SASEGT. This CDR3 is built from 16 residues. Source material: peripheral blood. The TCR originated in a man between 50 and 59 years old with active or convalescent COVID-19. The gene calls are TRBV6-1 and TRBJ2-1; 9 nucleotides agree with TRBD1. The CDR3 nucleotides are TGTGCCAGCAGTGGTCCCGGACAGGGGCACTACAATGAGCAGTTCTTC. Amino acids: CASSGPGQGHYNEQFF.